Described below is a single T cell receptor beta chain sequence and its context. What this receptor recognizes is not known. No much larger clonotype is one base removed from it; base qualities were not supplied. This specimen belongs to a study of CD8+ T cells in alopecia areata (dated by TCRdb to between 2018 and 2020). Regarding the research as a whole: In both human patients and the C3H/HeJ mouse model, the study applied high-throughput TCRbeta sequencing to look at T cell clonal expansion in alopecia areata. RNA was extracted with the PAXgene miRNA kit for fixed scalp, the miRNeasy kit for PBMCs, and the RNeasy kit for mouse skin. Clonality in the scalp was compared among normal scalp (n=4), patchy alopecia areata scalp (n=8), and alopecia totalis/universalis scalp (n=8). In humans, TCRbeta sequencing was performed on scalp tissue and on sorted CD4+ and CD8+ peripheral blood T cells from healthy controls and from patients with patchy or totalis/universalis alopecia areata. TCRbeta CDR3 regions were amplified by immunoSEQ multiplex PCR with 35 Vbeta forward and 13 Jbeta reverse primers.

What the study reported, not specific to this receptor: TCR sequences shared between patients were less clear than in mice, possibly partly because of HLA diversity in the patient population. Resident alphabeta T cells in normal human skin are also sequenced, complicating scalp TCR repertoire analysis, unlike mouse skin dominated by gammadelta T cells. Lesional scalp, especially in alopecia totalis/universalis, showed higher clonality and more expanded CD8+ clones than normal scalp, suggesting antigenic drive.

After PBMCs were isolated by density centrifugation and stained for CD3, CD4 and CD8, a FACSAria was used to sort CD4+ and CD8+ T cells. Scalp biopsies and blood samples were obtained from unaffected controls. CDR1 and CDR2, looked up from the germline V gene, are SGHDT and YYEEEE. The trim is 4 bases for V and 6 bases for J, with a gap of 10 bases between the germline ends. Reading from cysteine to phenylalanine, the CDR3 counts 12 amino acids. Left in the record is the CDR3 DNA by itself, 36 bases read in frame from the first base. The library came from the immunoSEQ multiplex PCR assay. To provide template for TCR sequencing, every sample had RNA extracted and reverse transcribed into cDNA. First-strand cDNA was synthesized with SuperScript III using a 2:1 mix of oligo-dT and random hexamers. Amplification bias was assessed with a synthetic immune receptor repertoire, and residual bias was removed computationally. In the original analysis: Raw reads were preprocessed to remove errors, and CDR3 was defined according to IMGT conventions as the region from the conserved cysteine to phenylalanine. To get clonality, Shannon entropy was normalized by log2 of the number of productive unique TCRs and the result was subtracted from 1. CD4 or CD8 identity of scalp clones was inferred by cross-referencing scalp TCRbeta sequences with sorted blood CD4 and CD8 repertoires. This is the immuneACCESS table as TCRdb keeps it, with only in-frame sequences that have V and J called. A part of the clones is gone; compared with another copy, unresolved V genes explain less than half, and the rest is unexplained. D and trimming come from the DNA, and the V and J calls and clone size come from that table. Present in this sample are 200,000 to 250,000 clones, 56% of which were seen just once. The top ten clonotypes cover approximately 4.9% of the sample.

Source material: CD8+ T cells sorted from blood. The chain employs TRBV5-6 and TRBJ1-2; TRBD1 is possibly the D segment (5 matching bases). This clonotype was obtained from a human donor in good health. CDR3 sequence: CASSPGSNGYTF. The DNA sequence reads TGTGCCAGCAGCCCAGGGAGCAATGGCTACACCTTC.